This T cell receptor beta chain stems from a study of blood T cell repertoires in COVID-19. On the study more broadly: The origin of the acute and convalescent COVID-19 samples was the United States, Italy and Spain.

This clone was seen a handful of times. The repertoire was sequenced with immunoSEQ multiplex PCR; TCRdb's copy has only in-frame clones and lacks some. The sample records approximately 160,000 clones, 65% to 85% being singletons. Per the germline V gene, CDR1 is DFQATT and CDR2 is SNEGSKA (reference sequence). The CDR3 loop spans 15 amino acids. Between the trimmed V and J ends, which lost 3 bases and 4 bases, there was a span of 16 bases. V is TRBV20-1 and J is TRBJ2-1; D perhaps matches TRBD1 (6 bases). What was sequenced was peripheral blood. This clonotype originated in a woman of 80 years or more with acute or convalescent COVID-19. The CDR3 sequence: CSASSPATGYNEQFF. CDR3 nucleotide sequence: TGCAGTGCTAGTTCCCCGGCGACAGGATACAATGAGCAGTTCTTC.